These 17 T cell receptor beta chains came from one sample sequenced in a study of T cells in Graves' hyperthyroidism and ophthalmopathy. TCR beta CDR3 regions were amplified from RNA. Primed by the HTBI set, a first-round RT-PCR was run on the TCR CDR3. TCRdb passed the multiplex PCR reads through MiXCR, listing each CDR3 protein once. The table records roughly 500,000 distinct CDR3 sequences, 15% to 20% of them present only once. The sequenced sample was blood. Source of these receptors: a woman aged 25 to 45 with Graves' ophthalmopathy.

This clonotype was found a few times. The chain couples TRBV14 to TRBJ2-1; D unresolved. Germline V gene lookup returns CDR1 SGHDN and CDR2 FVKESK. The V end was cut by 5 bases, the J end by 5 bases, with 10 bases between. The CDR3 runs to 13 residues. The CDR3 spells CASSTNRDNEQFF. The CDR3 DNA follows: TGTGCCAGCAGCACCAACCGTGACAATGAGCAGTTCTTC.

About this clonotype: The junction departs from the called germline gene at one end, perhaps through a read error. V is TRBV7-7 and J is TRBJ2-5; 12 nucleotides line up with TRBD2. This CDR3 comprises 18 residues. Germline-derived CDR1 and CDR2 are SSHAT and FNYEAQ (reference sequence). CDR3 sequence: CASSLEATSGSWEETQYF. In DNA form, the CDR3 reads TGTGCTAGCAGCTTAGAGGCGACTAGCGGGAGTTGGGAGGAGACCCAGTACTTC. Together with reference TRBV7-7 and TRBJ2-5, the CDR3 gives the full variable domain: GAGVSQSPRYKVTKRGQDVTLRCDPISSHATLYWYQQALGQGPEFLTYFNYEAQPDKSGLPSDRFSAERPEGSISTLTIQRTEQRDSAMYRCASSLEATSGSWEETQYFGPGTRLLVL.

The chain employs TRBV10-3 and TRBJ1-2, with 7 bases lining up with TRBD1. V lost 8 bases to trimming and J lost 1 base; unmatched junction nucleotides: 4. In germline, CDR1 is ENHRY, CDR2 SYGVKD. This CDR3 region has 13 residues. The CDR3 DNA is TGTGCCATCTTGGGGACAGATAACTATGGCTACACCTTC. It specifies CAILGTDNYGYTF.

The J gene is TRBJ2-7, the V gene TRBV4-2; D gene unclear. CDR3 length: 14 amino acids. V was shortened by 4 bases and J by 3 bases, with 13 bases between the two germline ends. Germline CDR1 LGHNA, CDR2 YNFKEQ. CDR3 amino acids: CASSRDNRGYEQYF. The CDR3 nucleotides read TGTGCCAGCAGCCGAGATAACAGAGGCTACGAGCAGTACTTC.

This sequence joins TRBV9 and TRBJ2-1, with D hard to call. This CDR3 spans 15 amino acids. V was shortened by 0 bases and J by 0 bases, with 7 bases between the two germline ends. Germline CDR1 reads SGDLS; CDR2 reads YYNGEE. CDR3 protein: CASSVATSSYNEQFF. The CDR3, as DNA: TGTGCCAGCAGCGTAGCGACGAGCTCCTACAATGAGCAGTTCTTC.

This clonotype was counted at least ten times. The CDR3 nucleotides read TGTGCCAGCAGAGATCGGGTTTCGAACACTGAAGCTTTCTTT. Its translation: CASRDRVSNTEAFF. The chain combines TRBV2 with TRBJ1-1, with no clear D. V was cut by 6 bases and J by 1 base, with 12 bases left in between. Germline V CDR1 and CDR2: SNHLY, FYNNEI. The CDR3 totals 14 residues. Variable domain in full (rest from reference TRBV2 and TRBJ1-1): EPEVTQTPSHQVTQMGQEVILRCVPISNHLYFYWYRQILGQKVEFLVSFYNNEISEKSEIFDDQFSVERPDGSNFTLKIRSTKLEDSAMYFCASRDRVSNTEAFFGQGTRLTVV.

This clonotype showed up just once. The V and J genes are TRBV14 and TRBJ1-6; TRBD1 aligns across 9 bases. The V and J ends lost 1 base and 10 bases, in that order; junction bases with no gene match: 8. The CDR3 sequence is 16 residues long. Germline V lookup: CDR1 SGHDN, CDR2 FVKESK. In nucleotides, the CDR3 is TGTGCCAGCAGCCAAGGACCGACAGGGGGGGGGTCACCCCTCCACTTT. This translates into CASSQGPTGGGSPLHF.

This clonotype has more than one count but fewer than ten. This chain connects TRBV15 to TRBJ1-1; D call uncertain. V was cut by 0 bases and J by 3 bases, with 11 bases left in between. CDR1 and CDR2 from the germline V gene are LNHNV and YYDKDF (reference sequence). This CDR3 region has 15 residues. CDR3 DNA: TGTGCCACCAGCAGAGATTCTAGCGTATACACTGAAGCTTTCTTT. Its translation: CATSRDSSVYTEAFF.

This sequence joins TRBV25-1 and TRBJ1-2; D call uncertain. V gave up 3 bases and J gave up 5 bases, with 10 bases separating them. CDR1 is MGHDK, CDR2 SYGVNS, per germline. This CDR3 is built from 13 residues. CDR3 residues: CASSESVAYGYTF. DNA of the CDR3: TGTGCCAGCAGTGAGTCGGTAGCATATGGCTACACCTTC.

The chain carries TRBV7-6 and TRBJ2-2; the D gene is possibly TRBD2 (7 bases). Germline V lookup: CDR1 SGHVS, CDR2 FNYEAQ. CDR3 length: 16 residues. V was pared by 3 bases and J by 4 bases, with 15 bases between. CDR3 DNA sequence: TGTGCCAGCAGCTTGGGGGGGGCTGTTTCCACCGGGGAGCTGTTTTTT. It codes for CASSLGGAVSTGELFF. Full variable domain (missing parts from reference TRBV7-6 and TRBJ2-2): GAGVSQSPRYKVTKRGQDVALRCDPISGHVSLYWYRQALGQGPEFLTYFNYEAQQDKSGLPNDRFSAERPEGSISTLTIQRTEQRDSAMYRCASSLGGAVSTGELFFGEGSRLTVL.

A few counts support this clonotype. The chain has TRBV5-5 and TRBJ2-3; D is unclear. The CDR3 covers 14 residues. The germline gives CDR1 SGHKS, CDR2 YYEKEE (reference sequence). V was cut by 4 bases and J by 2 bases, with 11 bases left in between. CDR3 residues: CASSPLPLTDTQYF. CDR3 DNA: TGTGCCAGCAGCCCCCTACCCCTCACAGATACGCAGTATTTT.

This clonotype was observed many times. This CDR3 is CASSLHSAYEQYF. CDR3 sequence (DNA): TGTGCCAGCAGTTTACATTCGGCCTACGAGCAGTACTTC. The V and J genes are TRBV12-3 or TRBV12-4 and TRBJ2-7; D unclear. There are 13 residues in the CDR3. Trimming left V 2 bases short and J 2 bases short, with 7 bases between.

This clonotype occurred many times. J is TRBJ2-3 and V is TRBV7-2; 7 nucleotides agree with TRBD1. This CDR3 region has 14 residues. CDR1 is SGHTA and CDR2 is FQGNSA in the germline V gene. J was trimmed by 4 bases and V by 4 bases; bases with no gene match: 5. The CDR3 spells CASSSWDSPDTQYF. The CDR3 DNA reads as TGTGCCAGCAGCTCTTGGGACAGCCCAGATACGCAGTATTTT.

This clonotype came up many times. The J gene is TRBJ2-1, the V gene TRBV11-3; D call uncertain. This CDR3 comprises 13 residues. The germline V gene encodes CDR1 SGHNT and CDR2 YENEEA. V lost 5 bases to trimming and J lost 0 bases, with 5 bases between them. The CDR3, as DNA: TGTGCCAGCAGCCCTAACTCCTACAATGAGCAGTTCTTC. Its protein is CASSPNSYNEQFF.

This clonotype was picked up many times. This sequence joins TRBV27 and TRBJ2-5; TRBD2 matches 14 bases. With 3 bases clipped from V and 3 bases from J, the junction kept 3 bases outside the gene matches. The CDR3 contains 16 residues. Germline CDR1 and CDR2: MNHEY and SMNVEV (reference sequence). For the CDR3, the DNA is TGTGCCAGCAGTTTCGGGGGACTAGCGGGAGAAGAGACCCAGTACTTC. Encoded protein: CASSFGGLAGEETQYF.

This clonotype was found a few times. The V call is TRBV14, the J call TRBJ2-2, with 8 bases fitting TRBD2. The CDR3 totals 15 residues. Losses at the gene ends were 1 base for V and 5 bases for J; bases not matched to a gene: 3. CDR1 SGHDN and CDR2 FVKESK come from the germline V gene. The CDR3 is CASSQVAGRTGELFF. CDR3 DNA: TGTGCCAGCAGCCAAGTAGCGGGACGAACCGGGGAGCTGTTTTTT. Looking up the rest from reference TRBV14 and TRBJ2-2 gives the full variable domain: EAGVTQFPSHSVIEKGQTVTLRCDPISGHDNLYWYRRVMGKEIKFLLHFVKESKQDESGMPNNRFLAERTGGTYSTLKVQPAELEDSGVYFCASSQVAGRTGELFFGEGSRLTVL.

The V gene is TRBV19, the J gene TRBJ2-1, with TRBD2 matching over 7 bases. The CDR3 runs 15 residues. Losses at the gene ends were 3 bases for V and 5 bases for J; bases not matched to a gene: 7. The germline gives CDR1 LNHDA, CDR2 SQIVND (reference sequence). The CDR3 spells CASSMAGVINNEQFF. The CDR3 region has the DNA TGTGCCAGTAGTATGGCGGGAGTCATTAACAATGAGCAGTTCTTC.